This section outlines one T cell receptor (beta chain) sequence together with its context. This entry is derived from a study of CD8 T cells in Susac syndrome. About the research overall: Blood was drawn from Susac syndrome patients while they were therapy-naive, on corticosteroids, or on intravenous immunoglobulin alone.

Random hexamers were used to reverse transcribe about 0.5 to 1 ug of RNA. TCRdb analysed the immunoSEQ multiplex PCR reads with MiXCR anew, one entry per CDR3 protein. This table has some 210,000 distinct CDR3 sequences, 94% appearing once. The patients with Susac syndrome satisfied recently defined diagnostic criteria for either definite or probable disease. Trimming took off 9 bases at V and 4 bases at J, with 18 bases between the two ends. The CDR3 extends over 14 amino acids. Germline-derived CDR1 and CDR2 are SNHLY and FYNNEI. The chain couples TRBV2 to TRBJ2-5; D possibly matches TRBD1 or TRBD2 (5 bases each). The material sequenced was CD4+ T cells from PBMCs. This TCR came from a human donor with Susac syndrome. The CDR3 region has the DNA TGTGCCAGTGGGACCGGAGGTGGAGGAGAGACCCAGTACTTC. Its protein is CASGTGGGGETQYF.